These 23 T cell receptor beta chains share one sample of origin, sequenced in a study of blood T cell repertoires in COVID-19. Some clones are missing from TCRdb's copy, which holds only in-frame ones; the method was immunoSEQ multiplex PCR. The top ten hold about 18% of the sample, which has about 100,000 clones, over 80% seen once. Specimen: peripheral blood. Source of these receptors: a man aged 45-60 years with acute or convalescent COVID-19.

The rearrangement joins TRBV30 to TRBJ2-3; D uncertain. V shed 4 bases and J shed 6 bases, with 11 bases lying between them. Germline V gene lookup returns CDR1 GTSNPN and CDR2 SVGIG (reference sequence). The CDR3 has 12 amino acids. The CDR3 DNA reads TGTGCCTGGACACCCGTGAGCGATACGCAGTATTTT. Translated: CAWTPVSDTQYF.

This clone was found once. Here the CDR3 reads CASSEYKGLEQYF. The CDR3 coding sequence is TGTGCCAGCAGTGAATATAAGGGGCTCGAGCAGTACTTC. This sequence joins TRBV2 and TRBJ2-7; D possibly corresponds to TRBD1 (5 bases). This CDR3 spans 13 amino acids. The V and J ends lost 2 bases and 6 bases respectively, with 11 bases between them. Germline assignment: CDR1 SNHLY and CDR2 FYNNEI.

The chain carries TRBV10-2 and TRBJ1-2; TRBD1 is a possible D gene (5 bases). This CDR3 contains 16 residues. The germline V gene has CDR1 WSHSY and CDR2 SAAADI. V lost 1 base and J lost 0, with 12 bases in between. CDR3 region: CASSELAGRANYGYTF. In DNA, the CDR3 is TGCGCCAGCAGTGAGTTAGCAGGGCGAGCTAACTATGGCTACACCTTC.

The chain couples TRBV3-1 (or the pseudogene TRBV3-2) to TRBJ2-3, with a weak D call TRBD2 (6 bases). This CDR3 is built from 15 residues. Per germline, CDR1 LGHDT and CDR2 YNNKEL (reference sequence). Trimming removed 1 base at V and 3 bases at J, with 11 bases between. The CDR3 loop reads CASSQGRRGTDTQYF. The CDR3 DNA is TGTGCCAGCAGCCAAGGTCGGCGGGGTACAGATACGCAGTATTTT.

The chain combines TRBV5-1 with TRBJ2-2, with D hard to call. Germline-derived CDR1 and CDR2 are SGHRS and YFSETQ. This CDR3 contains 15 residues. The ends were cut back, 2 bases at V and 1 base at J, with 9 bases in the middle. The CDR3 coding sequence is TGCGCCAGCAGCTTAGTTTCGGGGAACACCGGGGAGCTGTTTTTT. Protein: CASSLVSGNTGELFF.

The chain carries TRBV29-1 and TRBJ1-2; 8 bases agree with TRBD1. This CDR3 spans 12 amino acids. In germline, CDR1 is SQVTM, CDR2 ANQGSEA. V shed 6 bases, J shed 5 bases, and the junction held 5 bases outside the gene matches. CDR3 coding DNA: TGCAGCGTCAAGACAGGGGAATATGGCTACACCTTC. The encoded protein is CSVKTGEYGYTF.

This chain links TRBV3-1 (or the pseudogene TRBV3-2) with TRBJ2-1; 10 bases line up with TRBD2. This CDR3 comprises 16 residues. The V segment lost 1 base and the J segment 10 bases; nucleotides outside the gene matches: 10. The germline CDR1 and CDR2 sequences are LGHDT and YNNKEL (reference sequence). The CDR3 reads CASSQGVPSGGDEQFF. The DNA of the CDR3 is TGTGCCAGCAGCCAAGGGGTCCCCAGCGGGGGGGACGAGCAGTTCTTC.

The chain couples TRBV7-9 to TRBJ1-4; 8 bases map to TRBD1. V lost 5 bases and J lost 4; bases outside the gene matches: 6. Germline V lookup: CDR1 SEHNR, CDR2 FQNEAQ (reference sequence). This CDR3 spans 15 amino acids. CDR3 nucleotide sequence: TGTGCCAGCAGCACAGACAGGGGTAATAATGAAAAACTGTTTTTT. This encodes CASSTDRGNNEKLFF.

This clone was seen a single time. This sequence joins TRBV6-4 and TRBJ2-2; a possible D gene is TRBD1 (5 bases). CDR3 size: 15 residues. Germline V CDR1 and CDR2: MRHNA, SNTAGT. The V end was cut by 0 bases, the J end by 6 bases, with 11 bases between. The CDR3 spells CASSDSLKGPGELFF. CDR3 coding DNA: TGTGCCAGCAGTGACTCCCTTAAGGGGCCCGGGGAGCTGTTTTTT.

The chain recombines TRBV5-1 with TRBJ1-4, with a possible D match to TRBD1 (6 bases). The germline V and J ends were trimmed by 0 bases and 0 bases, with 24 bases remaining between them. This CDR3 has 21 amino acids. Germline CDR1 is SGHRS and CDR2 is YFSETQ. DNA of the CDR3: TGCGCCAGCAGCTTGGCCCCACTTAGACGACAGGTCACTGCAACTAATGAAAAACTGTTTTTT. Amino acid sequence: CASSLAPLRRQVTATNEKLFF.

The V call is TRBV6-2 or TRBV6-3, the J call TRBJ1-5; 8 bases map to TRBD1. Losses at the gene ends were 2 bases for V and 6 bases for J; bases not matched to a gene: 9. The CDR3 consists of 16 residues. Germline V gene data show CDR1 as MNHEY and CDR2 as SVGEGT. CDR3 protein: CASSYPWTGISQPQHF. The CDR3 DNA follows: TGTGCCAGCAGTTACCCTTGGACAGGGATTAGTCAGCCCCAGCATTTT.

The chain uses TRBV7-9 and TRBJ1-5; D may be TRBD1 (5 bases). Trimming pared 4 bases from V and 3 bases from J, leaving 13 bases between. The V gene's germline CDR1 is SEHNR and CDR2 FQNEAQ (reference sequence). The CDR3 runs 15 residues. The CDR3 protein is CASSSGAGINQPQHF. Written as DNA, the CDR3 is TGTGCCAGCAGCTCTGGGGCGGGAATCAATCAGCCCCAGCATTTT.

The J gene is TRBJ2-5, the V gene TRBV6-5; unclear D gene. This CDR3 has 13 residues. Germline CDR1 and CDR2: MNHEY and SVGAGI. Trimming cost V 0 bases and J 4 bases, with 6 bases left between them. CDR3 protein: CASSYSTGETQYF. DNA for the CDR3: TGTGCCAGCAGTTACTCGACGGGAGAGACCCAGTACTTC.

CDR3 nucleotide sequence: TGTGCCACCAGTGATCGGCACGGATCGGGGGAGCAGTACTTC. Amino acid sequence: CATSDRHGSGEQYF. The rearrangement links TRBV24-1 to TRBJ2-7; tentative D call: TRBD2 (5 bases). CDR3 length equals 14 residues. Germline assignment: CDR1 KGHDR and CDR2 SFDVKD. V was shortened by 3 bases and J by 7 bases, with 15 bases between the two germline ends.

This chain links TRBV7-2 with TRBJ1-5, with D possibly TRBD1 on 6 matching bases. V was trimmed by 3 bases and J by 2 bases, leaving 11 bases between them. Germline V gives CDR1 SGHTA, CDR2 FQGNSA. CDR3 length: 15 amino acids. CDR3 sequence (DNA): TGTGCCAGCAGCTTGCGACGGACAGGCAATCAGCCCCAGCATTTT. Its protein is CASSLRRTGNQPQHF.

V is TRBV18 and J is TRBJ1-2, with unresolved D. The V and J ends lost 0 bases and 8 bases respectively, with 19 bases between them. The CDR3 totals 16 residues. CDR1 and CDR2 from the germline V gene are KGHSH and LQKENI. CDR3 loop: CASSPPLSAGAQGYTF. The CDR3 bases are TGTGCCAGCTCACCACCGTTATCAGCAGGTGCGCAGGGCTACACCTTC.

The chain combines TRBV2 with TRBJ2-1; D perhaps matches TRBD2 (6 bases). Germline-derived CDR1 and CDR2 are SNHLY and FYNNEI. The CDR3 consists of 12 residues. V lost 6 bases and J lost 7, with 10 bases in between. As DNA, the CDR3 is TGTGCCAGCAGGGGAGGTTGGAATGAGCAGTTCTTC. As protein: CASRGGWNEQFF.

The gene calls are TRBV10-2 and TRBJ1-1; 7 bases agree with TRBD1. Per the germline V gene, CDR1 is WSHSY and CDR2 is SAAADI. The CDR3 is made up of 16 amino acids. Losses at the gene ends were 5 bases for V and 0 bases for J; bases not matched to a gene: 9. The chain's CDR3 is CASSRARDSMNTEAFF. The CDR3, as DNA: TGCGCCAGCAGTCGAGCGAGGGACAGTATGAACACTGAAGCTTTCTTT.

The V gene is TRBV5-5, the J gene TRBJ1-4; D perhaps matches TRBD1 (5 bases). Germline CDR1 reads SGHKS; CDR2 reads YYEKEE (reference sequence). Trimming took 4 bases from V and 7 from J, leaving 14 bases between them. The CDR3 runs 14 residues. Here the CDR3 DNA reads TGTGCCAGCAGCGGCGGGACTCCGGGTGAAAAACTGTTTTTT. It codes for CASSGGTPGEKLFF.

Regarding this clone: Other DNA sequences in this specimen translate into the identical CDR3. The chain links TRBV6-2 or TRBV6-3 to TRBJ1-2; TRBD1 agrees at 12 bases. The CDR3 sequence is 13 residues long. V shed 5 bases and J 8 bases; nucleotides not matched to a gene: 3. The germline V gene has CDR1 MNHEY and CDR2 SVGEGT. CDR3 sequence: CASSRDRGLGYTF. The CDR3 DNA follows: TGTGCCAGCAGTCGGGACAGGGGGCTCGGCTACACCTTC.

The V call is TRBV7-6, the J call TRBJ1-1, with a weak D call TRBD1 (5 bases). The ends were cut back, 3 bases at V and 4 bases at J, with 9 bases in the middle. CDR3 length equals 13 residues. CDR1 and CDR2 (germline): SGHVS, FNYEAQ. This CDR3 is CASSLGGVTEAFF. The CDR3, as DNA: TGTGCCAGCAGCTTGGGGGGAGTCACTGAAGCTTTCTTT.

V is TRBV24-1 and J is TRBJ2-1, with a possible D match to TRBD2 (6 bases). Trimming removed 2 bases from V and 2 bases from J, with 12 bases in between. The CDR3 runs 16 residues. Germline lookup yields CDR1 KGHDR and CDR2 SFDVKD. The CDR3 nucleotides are TGTGCCACCAGTGATTCAGGGTCGGGAGCCTACAATGAGCAGTTCTTC. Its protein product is CATSDSGSGAYNEQFF.

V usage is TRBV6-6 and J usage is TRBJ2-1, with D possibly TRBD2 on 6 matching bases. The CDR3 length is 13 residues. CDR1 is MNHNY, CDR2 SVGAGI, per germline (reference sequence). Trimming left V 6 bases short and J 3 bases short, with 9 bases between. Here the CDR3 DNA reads TGTGCCAGCAGGGAGGGAGGCTACAATGAGCAGTTCTTC. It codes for CASREGGYNEQFF.